The TCR beta chain described here comes from a study of fetal regulatory T cell absence and autoimmunity. Points from the study as a whole: In IPEX, the enrichment was taken to support antigen-driven autoimmunity before birth. Compared with cord blood, pancreas showed oligoclonal TCR enrichment, some clones over 90-fold.

CDR1 is SGHNT, CDR2 YYREEE, per germline (reference sequence). The CDR3 spans 19 residues. V dropped 1 base and J dropped 4; count of bases not matched to a gene: 14. The assay was run at survey level. Here immunoSEQ multiplex PCR was the method, and the copy in TCRdb shows in-frame clones only, minus some. This sample carries some 50,000 clones, roughly four fifths of them seen once, and the ten largest clones take 0.35% to 0.45%. For this clone: As yet, its antigen is unknown.

The chain has TRBV5-4 and TRBJ2-2, with 9 bases lining up with TRBD2. The sequencing sample was made of cord blood. The sequence derives from a newborn boy with IPEX syndrome. CDR3 protein: CASSLTRKALAGSTGELFF. The CDR3 nucleotides read TGTGCCAGCAGCTTGACCAGAAAGGCGCTAGCGGGATCCACCGGGGAGCTGTTTTTT.